Each of the 11 T cell receptor beta chains below was sequenced from the same sample in a study of cytomegalovirus exposure and HLA in healthy donors. With 60 Vbeta and 13 Jbeta primers, the PCR was carried out. Using immunoSEQ multiplex PCR, the repertoire was profiled, and TCRdb retains in-frame clones only, with some absent. The sample records about 130,000 clones, less than 85% being singletons. Sequencing was carried out using PBMCs. The receptors were sampled from an older woman in good health and CMV-seropositive.

The rearrangement joins TRBV15 to TRBJ1-5; D call uncertain. The germline V gene encodes CDR1 LNHNV and CDR2 YYDKDF (reference sequence). V shed 3 bases and J shed 4 bases, with 10 bases lying between them. The CDR3 has 14 amino acids. This CDR3 reads CATSSRRGNQPQHF. In DNA, the CDR3 is TGTGCCACCAGCAGCCGACGAGGGAATCAGCCCCAGCATTTT.

This chain connects TRBV13 to TRBJ2-7; D possibly corresponds to TRBD2 (6 bases). The CDR3 length is 15 residues. V lost 5 bases and J 5 bases, leaving 19 bases between the germline ends. Per germline, CDR1 PRHDT and CDR2 FYEKMQ (reference sequence). The CDR3 reads CASSPSKGGNDEQYF. Written as DNA, the CDR3 is TGTGCCAGCAGCCCGTCGAAGGGCGGGAACGACGAGCAGTACTTC.

A few counts support this clone. The genes are TRBV5-1 and TRBJ2-7; the match to TRBD2 covers 10 bases. Losses at the gene ends were 4 bases for V and 5 bases for J; bases not matched to a gene: 15. CDR1 is SGHRS, CDR2 YFSETQ, per germline. This CDR3 contains 17 residues. The CDR3 DNA reads as TGCGCCAGCAGCAAAGATCCTAGCGGGAGATTCAAGAACGAGCAGTACTTC. This translates into CASSKDPSGRFKNEQYF.

V is TRBV27 and J is TRBJ2-5; the match to TRBD2 covers 8 bases. The last part of the DNA fits TRBJ2-7 better; the J call may be wrong. CDR1 is MNHEY, CDR2 SMNVEV, per germline (reference sequence). This CDR3 has 14 amino acids. For the CDR3, the DNA is TGTGCCAGCAGCCGACAGCGGGAGCTGGACGAGCAGTACTTC. It encodes CASSRQRELDEQYF.

The rearrangement uses TRBV27 and TRBJ2-2; maybe TRBD1 (6 bases). CDR3 size: 14 residues. Trimming took 2 bases from V and 4 from J, leaving 8 bases between them. From germline, CDR1 is MNHEY and CDR2 SMNVEV (reference sequence). CDR3 DNA: TGTGCCAGCAGTTTAGACAGGTTCACCGGGGAGCTGTTTTTT. It encodes CASSLDRFTGELFF.

As concerns this clone: A junction boundary mismatches the germline segment, possibly from a read error. The chain uses TRBV18 and TRBJ2-7; TRBD1 matches at 11 bases. The CDR3 contains 16 residues. Germline V CDR1 and CDR2: KGHSH, LQKENI. The CDR3 sequence: CASSPPGTGGIYEQYF. Here the CDR3 DNA reads TGTGCCAGCTCACCCCCCGGGACAGGGGGAATCTACGAACAGTACTTC.

The V gene is TRBV5-4, the J gene TRBJ1-1, with 7 bases aligning to TRBD1. J gave up 4 bases and V 0 bases, and 6 bases lay outside the gene matches. The CDR3 has 15 residues. Germline CDR1 reads SGHNT; CDR2 reads YYREEE (reference sequence). This CDR3 is CASSLAGTVGTEAFF. CDR3 coding DNA: TGTGCCAGCAGCTTGGCCGGGACAGTTGGCACTGAAGCTTTCTTT.

V usage is TRBV4-1 and J usage is TRBJ2-7; 8 positions agree with TRBD1. The CDR3 spans 18 residues. The ends lost 2 bases at V and 7 bases at J; junction bases unmatched: 19. The V gene's germline CDR1 is MGHRA and CDR2 YSYEKL. The CDR3 DNA reads as TGCGCCAGCAGCCAACAGGGGGCGGGACCCCCGTTTCGGAGGGAGCAGTACTTC. It yields the protein CASSQQGAGPPFRREQYF.

The chain combines TRBV5-1 with TRBJ1-2; 8 positions agree with TRBD1. This CDR3 contains 14 residues. The germline V gene encodes CDR1 SGHRS and CDR2 YFSETQ. V lost 0 bases to trimming and J lost 6 bases; unmatched junction nucleotides: 4. The CDR3 sequence: CASSLATGEHGYTF. The CDR3 DNA follows: TGCGCCAGCAGCTTGGCGACAGGGGAGCATGGCTACACCTTC.

The rearrangement links TRBV11-2 to TRBJ2-1; 7 bases agree with TRBD1. This CDR3 is 13 amino acids long. V shed 2 bases and J 8 bases; nucleotides not matched to a gene: 3. Germline V gives CDR1 SGHAT, CDR2 FQNNGV. Here the CDR3 DNA reads TGTGCCAGCAGCTTAACAGGGGCCGATGAGCAGTTCTTC. Its protein product is CASSLTGADEQFF.

The chain combines TRBV6-6 with TRBJ1-1; weak D call: TRBD1 (5 bases). Germline CDR1 is MNHNY and CDR2 is SVGAGI (reference sequence). Trimming left V 8 bases short and J 5 bases short, with 9 bases between. The CDR3 has 11 amino acids. The DNA for the CDR3 is TGTGCCAGCTCAGGGCGAACTGAAGCTTTCTTT. It specifies CASSGRTEAFF.